Sequencing of this TCR beta chain was carried out in a study of T cells expressing NK-cell markers. Germline V CDR1 and CDR2: SGHDN, FVKESK. The CDR3 loop spans 12 amino acids. TCRdb reprocessed the 5' RACE reads, with one entry per CDR3 protein and no DNA. Its table records about 440,000 distinct CDR3 sequences. Sequencing was performed on blood T cells: a sorted CD56 or NKG2C T cell subset, CD4+ or CD8+ T cells, or bulk PBMC T cells (not recorded which). The chain carries TRBV14 and TRBJ2-3. This receptor was obtained from a woman aged 18 to 69 in good health. CDR3 residues: CAMSADTDTQYF.